These 27 T cell receptor beta chains share one sample of origin, sequenced in a study of T cells expressing NK-cell markers. TCRdb derives one entry per CDR3 protein from the 5' RACE reads, leaving out DNA. The sample shows some 500,000 distinct CDR3 sequences, and 1.4% sits with its ten largest clones. Source material: blood T cells: a sorted CD56 or NKG2C T cell subset, CD4+ or CD8+ T cells, or bulk PBMC T cells (not recorded which). These TCRs come from a woman in her fifties or sixties in good health.

The CDR3: CASREYGNEQFF. The chain employs TRBV28 and TRBJ2-1. Germline CDR1 reads MDHEN; CDR2 reads SYDVKM. The CDR3 contains 12 residues.

CDR3 sequence reads: CSVGTGQARTEAFF. The chain recombines TRBV29-1 with TRBJ1-1; the D call from TCRdb, TRBD1, cannot be confirmed without DNA. Germline V CDR1 and CDR2: SQVTM, ANQGSEA. CDR3 size: 14 residues.

The CDR3 sequence is CASSYGQGSQSQHF. J is TRBJ1-5 and V is TRBV6-5; TCRdb gives TRBD1 as the D gene, but with no DNA this cannot be confirmed. From germline, CDR1 is MNHEY and CDR2 SVGAGI. This CDR3 has 14 residues.

The chain links TRBV12-3 or TRBV12-4 to TRBJ1-2; as DNA is missing, the TRBD1 call by TCRdb cannot be tested. This CDR3 has 16 residues. CDR3 sequence: CASSAGTGRVLSGYTF.

V and J are TRBV12-3 or TRBV12-4 and TRBJ2-1; checking the TCRdb D call of TRBD2 is not possible without DNA. The CDR3 loop spans 15 amino acids. CDR3 region: CASSFGSGPYNEQFF.

The chain uses TRBV15 and TRBJ2-2; the D call of TRBD1 rests on TCRdb alone, since no DNA is present to check it. The CDR3 has 16 amino acids. Germline lookup yields CDR1 LNHNV and CDR2 YYDKDF (reference sequence). The CDR3 loop is CATSREATGLTGELFF. Variable domain in full (rest from reference TRBV15 and TRBJ2-2): DAMVIQNPRYQVTQFGKPVTLSCSQTLNHNVMYWYQQKSSQAPKLLFHYYDKDFNNEADTPDNFQSRRPNTSFCFLDIRSPGLGDTAMYLCATSREATGLTGELFFGEGSRLTVL.

The chain has TRBV20-1 and TRBJ1-1. Germline V gives CDR1 DFQATT, CDR2 SNEGSKA (reference sequence). This CDR3 spans 13 amino acids. Here the CDR3 reads CSATGPINTEAFF.

The chain is built from TRBV12-5 and TRBJ2-5. Germline V CDR1 and CDR2: LGHNT, FRNRAP. CDR3 size: 11 residues. CDR3 sequence: CASGFEETQYF.

The rearrangement links TRBV7-2 to TRBJ2-1; TCRdb outputs TRBD2, but without DNA this stays unchecked. Per germline, CDR1 SGHTA and CDR2 FQGNSA. This CDR3 has 14 amino acids. The CDR3 reads CASSQGHPRDEQFF. The full variable domain, in which reference TRBV7-2 and TRBJ2-1 provide the parts outside the CDR3, is GAGVSQSPSNKVTEKGKDVELRCDPISGHTALYWYRQSLGQGLEFLIYFQGNSAPDKSGLPSDRFSAERTGGSVSTLTIQRTQQEDSAVYLCASSQGHPRDEQFFGPGTRLTVL.

V usage is TRBV4-1 and J usage is TRBJ2-1; TCRdb designates TRBD1, a call that cannot be tested without DNA. This CDR3 is 18 amino acids long. From germline, CDR1 is MGHRA and CDR2 YSYEKL. The CDR3 sequence: CASSQDLSGAVSYNEQFF.

V gene TRBV5-1 combines with J gene TRBJ1-5; the TCRdb D gene call, TRBD1, has no DNA to confirm it. Germline V gene sequence: CDR1 SGHRS, CDR2 YFSETQ. The CDR3 loop spans 17 amino acids. The CDR3 is CASSLGPTGAGNQPQHF.

V and J are TRBV6-1 and TRBJ2-1. The CDR3 length is 17 residues. The germline V gene has CDR1 MNHNS and CDR2 SASEGT. CDR3 amino acids: CASSELRTGASYNEQFF.

This sequence joins TRBV6-1 and TRBJ1-5. Per germline, CDR1 MNHNS and CDR2 SASEGT. The CDR3 runs 12 residues. The CDR3 sequence: CASGFGNQPQHF.

The V call is TRBV11-2, the J call TRBJ1-1; the TRBD1 assignment by TCRdb is unverifiable without DNA. The CDR3 covers 15 residues. Germline CDR1 reads SGHAT; CDR2 reads FQNNGV. Here the CDR3 reads CASSLEATGWAEAFF. Filled out from reference TRBV11-2 and TRBJ1-1, the complete variable domain reads EAGVAQSPRYKIIEKRQSVAFWCNPISGHATLYWYQQILGQGPKLLIQFQNNGVVDDSQLPKDRFSAERLKGVDSTLKIQPAKLEDSAVYLCASSLEATGWAEAFFGQGTRLTVV.

The chain uses TRBV29-1 and TRBJ1-3; absent DNA, TCRdb's TRBD1 call cannot be checked. From germline, CDR1 is SQVTM and CDR2 ANQGSEA. The CDR3 is made up of 15 amino acids. The CDR3 protein is CSVHARTGAGNTIYF.

The chain links TRBV13 to TRBJ1-1. This CDR3 contains 12 residues. Germline lookup yields CDR1 PRHDT and CDR2 FYEKMQ (reference sequence). The CDR3 is CASSGSGTEAFF.

The chain joins TRBV11-2 to TRBJ1-2; as DNA is missing, the TRBD1 call by TCRdb cannot be tested. This CDR3 has 18 amino acids. Germline CDR1 is SGHAT and CDR2 is FQNNGV. The CDR3 sequence: CASSILRDRGRPYLGYTF.

The chain recombines TRBV20-1 with TRBJ2-3. Germline V CDR1 and CDR2: DFQATT, SNEGSKA (reference sequence). This CDR3 has 15 amino acids. Here the CDR3 reads CSARDDALRTDTQYF.

The chain employs TRBV19 and TRBJ2-4; with no DNA, the TCRdb D assignment of TRBD1 cannot be verified. The CDR3 has 15 residues. Germline CDR1 and CDR2: LNHDA and SQIVND (reference sequence). CDR3 in amino acids: CASTNRQGSKNIQYF.

The CDR3 spells CASSSLPGTSSEAFF. The chain is built from TRBV12-3 or TRBV12-4 and TRBJ1-1; lacking DNA, the TRBD1 call made by TCRdb goes unchecked. The CDR3 has 15 amino acids.

The V gene is TRBV3-1, the J gene TRBJ2-3; with no DNA, the TCRdb D assignment of TRBD2 cannot be verified. CDR3 length equals 16 residues. From germline, CDR1 is LGHDT and CDR2 YNNKEL (reference sequence). This CDR3 is CASSQVGGPGTDTQYF.

This rearrangement joins TRBV5-1 to TRBJ2-3; no DNA is available, so the TRBD1 call from TCRdb remains unchecked. Germline V gives CDR1 SGHRS, CDR2 YFSETQ. This CDR3 comprises 15 residues. CDR3 sequence: CASSLSGTGQDTQYF.

The chain joins TRBV30 to TRBJ1-4. The CDR3 runs to 13 residues. The V gene's germline CDR1 is GTSNPN and CDR2 SVGIG (reference sequence). The CDR3 reads CAWSVKLGEKLFF.

This chain uses TRBV20-1 with TRBJ2-7; TCRdb's D call of TRBD2 is untestable without DNA. This CDR3 region has 17 residues. From germline, CDR1 is DFQATT and CDR2 SNEGSKA (reference sequence). CDR3 amino acids: CSARTPGPGGSVYEQYF.

V usage is TRBV9 and J usage is TRBJ2-2; TCRdb lists TRBD1, though no DNA is available to test this call. CDR3 length: 15 residues. In germline, CDR1 is SGDLS, CDR2 YYNGEE. The chain's CDR3 is CASTTGGHFTGELFF. Full variable domain (remainder filled in from reference TRBV9 and TRBJ2-2): DSGVTQTPKHLITATGQRVTLRCSPRSGDLSVYWYQQSLDQGLQFLIQYYNGEERAKGNILERFSAQQFPDLHSELNLSSLELGDSALYFCASTTGGHFTGELFFGEGSRLTVL.

The V gene is TRBV3-1, the J gene TRBJ2-2; with no DNA, the TCRdb D assignment of TRBD2 cannot be verified. The CDR3 is 19 residues long. Germline V CDR1 and CDR2: LGHDT, YNNKEL (reference sequence). CDR3 loop: CASSQGGLASDTLDGELFF.

The chain employs TRBV6-5 and TRBJ2-3; with no DNA, the TCRdb D assignment of TRBD2 cannot be verified. Per germline, CDR1 MNHEY and CDR2 SVGAGI. The length of the CDR3 is 14 residues. The CDR3: CASSGLAGGDTQYF.